The sequence of this T cell receptor beta chain was determined in a study of vaccination and CD4 T cells after COVID-19. Germline V gene data show CDR1 as DFQATT and CDR2 as SNEGSKA (reference sequence). The CDR3 loop spans 12 amino acids. J lost 5 bases, V lost 7 bases, and 5 bases had no gene match. As to this clonotype: The antigen remains undetermined.

Treatment here: roughly nine-day PBMC culture with coronavirus spike peptide pools or control peptides (ViraFEST assay). An Oncomine TCR Beta short-read assay was used to sequence the DNA from cultured CD4+ T cells. The source of extracted genomic DNA was cultured CD4+ T cells. TCRdb passed the PCR reads through MiXCR, listing each CDR3 protein once. The sample yields around 19,000 distinct CDR3 sequences, 40% to 65% seen once. The specimen was CD4+ T cells from blood, cultured in vitro, collected before SARS-CoV-2 vaccination. This receptor was obtained from a human donor who had recovered from COVID-19. This chain connects TRBV20-1 to TRBJ2-3; 8 nucleotides line up with TRBD1. CDR3 region: CSESGGGDTQYF. CDR3 sequence (DNA): TGCAGTGAATCAGGGGGCGGAGATACGCAGTATTTT.